A selection of T cell receptor beta chains follows, all from one sample in a study of T cells in Graves' hyperthyroidism and ophthalmopathy. TCRdb re-derived calls from the multiplex PCR reads in MiXCR, one entry per CDR3 protein. The sample contains 550,000 to 850,000 distinct CDR3 sequences, roughly 20% of which appear only once. Sample: blood. These TCRs come from a woman aged 45-60 years with Graves' hyperthyroidism that later progressed to Graves' ophthalmopathy. Each CDR3 is given with its conserved first and last residue. Fields, in order: J gene, D gene, V gene, clone size, CDR3 protein, CDR3 DNA. The D gene is left open where the match is weak. The size field is filled for only some rows; it gives once, few, many or a size class.

j_gene: TRBJ2-2; d_gene: -; v_gene: TRBV15; abundance: -; CDR3aa: CATRATGELFF; CDR3nt: TGTGCCACCAGGGCCACCGGGGAGCTGTTTTTT
j_gene: TRBJ2-1; d_gene: -; v_gene: TRBV6-2/TRBV6-3; abundance: -; CDR3aa: CASSYSYQGADNEQFF; CDR3nt: TGTGCCAGCAGTTACTCCTACCAGGGTGCCGACAATGAGCAGTTCTTC
j_gene: TRBJ2-5; d_gene: -; v_gene: TRBV11-2; abundance: many; CDR3aa: CASSLTRGETQYF; CDR3nt: TGTGCCAGCAGCTTGACACGGGGAGAGACCCAGTACTTC
j_gene: TRBJ1-3; d_gene: -; v_gene: TRBV12-3/TRBV12-4; abundance: -; CDR3aa: CASSLWGPGNTIYF; CDR3nt: TGTGCCAGCAGTTTATGGGGTCCTGGAAACACCATATATTTT
j_gene: TRBJ2-5; d_gene: TRBD1; v_gene: TRBV7-2; abundance: -; CDR3aa: CASSPPGTGIYQETQYF; CDR3nt: TGTGCCAGCAGCCCCCCCGGGACAGGGATTTACCAAGAGACCCAGTACTTC
j_gene: TRBJ2-5; d_gene: -; v_gene: TRBV19; abundance: -; CDR3aa: CASSFTPGRETQYF; CDR3nt: TGTGCCAGTAGTTTTACTCCAGGGAGAGAGACCCAGTACTTC
j_gene: TRBJ1-6; d_gene: TRBD1; v_gene: TRBV19; abundance: few; CDR3aa: CASSTLGTATSPLHF; CDR3nt: TGTGCCAGTAGTACTCTGGGGACAGCCACATCACCCCTCCACTTT
j_gene: TRBJ2-5; d_gene: TRBD2; v_gene: TRBV5-6; abundance: few; CDR3aa: CASSLLGLAGGPTQETQYF; CDR3nt: TGTGCCAGCAGCTTGCTCGGACTAGCGGGGGGCCCAACTCAAGAGACCCAGTACTTC
j_gene: TRBJ1-3; d_gene: -; v_gene: TRBV7-9; abundance: -; CDR3aa: CASSLAIADSGNTIYF; CDR3nt: TGTGCCAGCAGCTTAGCTATTGCGGATTCTGGAAACACCATATATTTT
j_gene: TRBJ2-2; d_gene: TRBD2; v_gene: TRBV3-1; abundance: few; CDR3aa: CASSQFTGTTARTGEPFF; CDR3nt: TGTGCCAGCAGCCAATTTACCGGGACTACGGCTAGGACCGGGGAGCCGTTTTTT
j_gene: TRBJ1-1; d_gene: -; v_gene: TRBV10-3; abundance: many; CDR3aa: CAIREPRGVTEAFF; CDR3nt: TGTGCCATCAGAGAACCACGGGGGGTCACTGAAGCTTTCTTT
j_gene: TRBJ2-1; d_gene: TRBD2; v_gene: TRBV18; abundance: many; CDR3aa: CASSPIAGGPYNEQFF; CDR3nt: TGTGCCAGCTCACCAATCGCGGGGGGCCCCTACAATGAGCAGTTCTTC
j_gene: TRBJ1-3; d_gene: -; v_gene: TRBV11-2; abundance: few; CDR3aa: CASSVVDSGNTIYF; CDR3nt: TGTGCCAGCAGCGTGGTAGACTCTGGAAACACCATATATTTT
j_gene: TRBJ1-3; d_gene: -; v_gene: TRBV6-2/TRBV6-3; abundance: -; CDR3aa: CAISTHQGDGNTIYF; CDR3nt: TGTGCCATCAGCACACATCAGGGTGATGGAAACACCATATATTTT
j_gene: TRBJ1-4; d_gene: -; v_gene: TRBV18; abundance: many; CDR3aa: CASSPVGTNEKLFF; CDR3nt: TGTGCCAGCTCCCCGGTCGGGACTAATGAAAAACTGTTTTTT
j_gene: TRBJ1-4; d_gene: TRBD1; v_gene: TRBV27; abundance: -; CDR3aa: CASSSLVTGDRKLFF; CDR3nt: TGTGCCAGCAGTTCCTTGGTGACAGGGGACAGAAAACTGTTTTTT
j_gene: TRBJ1-1; d_gene: -; v_gene: TRBV19; abundance: -; CDR3aa: CASTQGTANTEAFF; CDR3nt: TGTGCCAGTACTCAGGGGACCGCGAACACTGAAGCTTTCTTT
j_gene: TRBJ1-3; d_gene: -; v_gene: TRBV11-3; abundance: -; CDR3aa: CASSNGTHGNTIYF; CDR3nt: TGTGCCAGCAGCAACGGGACACACGGAAACACCATATATTTT
j_gene: TRBJ1-2; d_gene: -; v_gene: TRBV24-1; abundance: few; CDR3aa: CATSDPPANYGYTF; CDR3nt: TGTGCCACCAGTGATCCCCCGGCTAACTATGGCTACACCTTC
j_gene: TRBJ1-1; d_gene: -; v_gene: TRBV12-3/TRBV12-4; abundance: many; CDR3aa: CASHYGAGVNTEAFF; CDR3nt: TGTGCCAGCCACTATGGAGCAGGGGTGAACACTGAAGCTTTCTTT
j_gene: TRBJ2-3; d_gene: -; v_gene: TRBV12-3/TRBV12-4; abundance: many; CDR3aa: CASSPRQNTQYF; CDR3nt: TGTGCCAGCAGCCCTAGACAGAATACGCAGTATTTT
j_gene: TRBJ2-5; d_gene: TRBD2; v_gene: TRBV20-1; abundance: -; CDR3aa: CSARVLAGDPGETQYF; CDR3nt: TGCAGTGCTAGAGTGCTAGCGGGGGACCCGGGGGAGACCCAGTACTTC
j_gene: TRBJ1-2; d_gene: TRBD1; v_gene: TRBV20-1; abundance: many; CDR3aa: CSAKKTGAMGGYTF; CDR3nt: TGCAGTGCTAAAAAGACAGGGGCGATGGGTGGCTACACCTTC
j_gene: TRBJ2-3; d_gene: TRBD2; v_gene: TRBV6-2/TRBV6-3; abundance: -; CDR3aa: CASSYSAGGGVGTDTQYF; CDR3nt: TGTGCCAGCAGTTACTCGGCGGGGGGTGGTGTCGGCACAGATACGCAGTATTTT
j_gene: TRBJ2-1; d_gene: TRBD1; v_gene: TRBV11-2; abundance: many; CDR3aa: CASSLDRTGPSLQFF; CDR3nt: TGTGCCAGCAGCTTAGATAGGACAGGGCCTTCCCTGCAGTTCTTC
j_gene: TRBJ1-1; d_gene: TRBD1; v_gene: TRBV5-1; abundance: many; CDR3aa: CASSLSDRGSNTEAFF; CDR3nt: TGCGCCAGCAGCTTGTCGGACAGGGGTTCGAACACTGAAGCTTTCTTT
j_gene: TRBJ1-5; d_gene: -; v_gene: TRBV6-2/TRBV6-3; abundance: few; CDR3aa: CASSYRVINQPQHF; CDR3nt: TGTGCCAGCAGTTACCGTGTAATAAATCAGCCCCAGCATTTT
j_gene: TRBJ1-1; d_gene: TRBD1; v_gene: TRBV30; abundance: -; CDR3aa: CAWFAGGLAFF; CDR3nt: TGTGCCTGGTTCGCAGGGGGCTTGGCTTTCTTT
j_gene: TRBJ1-6; d_gene: -; v_gene: TRBV30; abundance: many; CDR3aa: CAWSVQAGIGYSPLHF; CDR3nt: TGTGCCTGGAGTGTACAAGCAGGGATTGGGTATTCACCCCTCCACTTT
j_gene: TRBJ2-7; d_gene: -; v_gene: TRBV30; abundance: few; CDR3aa: CAWSYPGFSYEQYF; CDR3nt: TGTGCCTGGAGCTACCCAGGGTTTTCCTACGAGCAGTACTTC
j_gene: TRBJ1-2; d_gene: -; v_gene: TRBV18; abundance: many; CDR3aa: CASSPAGQGNYGYTF; CDR3nt: TGTGCCAGCTCACCAGCGGGGCAGGGAAACTATGGCTACACCTTC
j_gene: TRBJ2-6; d_gene: -; v_gene: TRBV4-2; abundance: -; CDR3aa: CASSQVLPHSSGANVLTF; CDR3nt: TGTGCCAGCAGCCAAGTGCTTCCCCATAGCTCTGGGGCCAACGTCCTGACTTTC
j_gene: TRBJ1-3; d_gene: -; v_gene: TRBV3-1; abundance: few; CDR3aa: CASSQDPGTHGNTIYF; CDR3nt: TGTGCCAGCAGCCAAGATCCCGGGACTCATGGAAACACCATATATTTT
j_gene: TRBJ2-5; d_gene: -; v_gene: TRBV29-1; abundance: many; CDR3aa: CSVDGGRETQYF; CDR3nt: TGCAGCGTTGACGGGGGCCGAGAGACCCAGTACTTC
j_gene: TRBJ1-5; d_gene: TRBD1; v_gene: TRBV20-1; abundance: few; CDR3aa: CSARTGGFNQPQHF; CDR3nt: TGCAGTGCTAGGACAGGGGGCTTTAATCAGCCCCAGCATTTT
j_gene: TRBJ1-4; d_gene: -; v_gene: TRBV7-8; abundance: -; CDR3aa: CASSLARVSRSTGTNEKLFF; CDR3nt: TGTGCCAGCAGCTTAGCCCGTGTTAGCCGTTCAACAGGGACTAATGAAAAACTGTTTTTT
j_gene: TRBJ2-5; d_gene: -; v_gene: TRBV13; abundance: many; CDR3aa: CASSLRRTREETQYF; CDR3nt: TGTGCCAGCAGCTTAAGGCGGACCCGGGAAGAGACCCAGTACTTC
j_gene: TRBJ2-1; d_gene: TRBD1; v_gene: TRBV10-3; abundance: -; CDR3aa: CAISDLPGQGLNEQFF; CDR3nt: TGTGCCATCAGTGACCTCCCGGGACAGGGATTGAATGAGCAGTTCTTC
j_gene: TRBJ2-2; d_gene: TRBD2; v_gene: TRBV6-2/TRBV6-3; abundance: few; CDR3aa: CASSPGGLAGDTGELFF; CDR3nt: TGTGCCAGCAGTCCCGGTGGCCTAGCGGGTGACACCGGGGAGCTGTTTTTT
j_gene: TRBJ2-5; d_gene: -; v_gene: TRBV19; abundance: -; CDR3aa: CASSVSRGRETQYF; CDR3nt: TGTGCCAGTAGTGTCTCTCGCGGCAGGGAGACCCAGTACTTC
j_gene: TRBJ2-7; d_gene: TRBD1; v_gene: TRBV12-3/TRBV12-4; abundance: many; CDR3aa: CASSRMSPDRGYHYEQYF; CDR3nt: TGTGCCAGCAGTAGGATGAGCCCTGACAGGGGCTACCACTACGAGCAGTACTTC
j_gene: TRBJ2-3; d_gene: -; v_gene: TRBV3-1; abundance: many; CDR3aa: CASSQRGRTDTQYF; CDR3nt: TGTGCCAGCAGCCAACGGGGACGCACAGATACGCAGTATTTT